These T cell receptor beta chains were read from a single sample in a study of cytomegalovirus exposure and HLA in healthy donors. Some clones are missing from TCRdb's copy, which holds only in-frame ones; the method was immunoSEQ multiplex PCR. The sample lists some 130,000 clones, roughly two thirds occurring once. The sequencing input was PBMCs. The source of these receptors is a man under 40 in good health and CMV-seropositive. Each CDR3 is given with its conserved first and last residue. A D gene is named only where the DNA matches it firmly. Size tells how often a clone was seen (once, few, many) or the class of an expanded clone, and some rows leave it out.

TRBV5-1	TRBJ2-5	NA	NA	CASSLTVWGLPQTQYF	TGCGCCAGCAGCCTGACCGTTTGGGGCCTGCCGCAGACCCAGTACTTC
TRBV5-1	TRBJ2-7	NA	NA	CASSLVARMGYEQYF	TGCGCCAGCAGCTTGGTGGCGCGGATGGGCTACGAGCAGTACTTC
TRBV5-6	TRBJ2-1	NA	NA	CASSLQRQGGLARDEQFF	TGTGCCAGCAGCCTCCAGCGACAGGGCGGACTAGCCCGTGATGAGCAGTTCTTC
TRBV4-2	TRBJ1-1	NA	once	CASSQDRGPSAFF	TGTGCCAGCAGCCAGGACAGAGGGCCCTCGGCTTTCTTT
TRBV7-3	TRBJ2-2	TRBD2	NA	CASSLRAGVMDGELFF	TGTGCCAGCAGCTTAAGGGCGGGAGTCATGGACGGGGAGCTGTTTTTT
TRBV27	TRBJ2-3	TRBD2	NA	CASSLFALAGATDTQYF	TGTGCCAGCAGTTTGTTTGCCCTAGCGGGAGCCACAGATACGCAGTATTTT
TRBV6-5	TRBJ2-7	NA	few	CASSSTPATAYEQYF	TGTGCCAGCAGTTCTACCCCTGCGACAGCCTACGAGCAGTACTTC
TRBV28	TRBJ1-5	NA	NA	CASSSPRSQHF	TGTGCCAGCAGTTCCCCCCGGTCCCAGCATTTT
TRBV10-1	TRBJ2-1	NA	NA	CASSESWGPTEQFF	TGCGCCAGCAGTGAGTCGTGGGGGCCAACTGAGCAGTTCTTC
TRBV4-3	TRBJ1-5	NA	NA	CASSQADRDQPQHF	TGCGCCAGCAGCCAAGCCGACAGAGATCAGCCCCAGCATTTT
TRBV7-6	TRBJ2-1	NA	NA	CASSLGVGRDSLEQFF	TGTGCCAGCAGCTTAGGGGTTGGGCGGGATAGTCTTGAGCAGTTCTTC
TRBV7-2	TRBJ2-7	NA	NA	CASSLVPGSSYEQYF	TGTGCCAGCAGCTTAGTTCCCGGGAGCTCCTACGAGCAGTACTTC
TRBV5-4	TRBJ2-5	TRBD2	few	CASSEGGRTETQYF	TGTGCCAGCAGTGAGGGCGGGAGGACGGAGACCCAGTACTTC
TRBV5-1	TRBJ1-4	NA	NA	CASSLVGGGGEKLFF	TGCGCCAGCAGCTTGGTTGGGGGCGGCGGTGAAAAACTGTTTTTT
TRBV5-4	TRBJ2-7	TRBD2	NA	CASSSRTSGGYEQYF	TGTGCCAGCAGCTCACGGACTAGCGGGGGATACGAGCAGTACTTC
TRBV6-1	TRBJ2-1	NA	few	CASSEGDIRDISSYNEQFF	TGTGCCAGCAGTGAAGGGGACATTCGTGACATTAGCTCCTACAATGAGCAGTTCTTC
TRBV9	TRBJ1-2	NA	NA	CASSVGPGLGYTF	TGTGCCAGCAGCGTAGGCCCAGGTTTAGGCTACACCTTC
TRBV7-9	TRBJ1-5	NA	NA	CASSLGAGEPQHF	TGTGCCAGCAGCTTGGGGGCGGGGGAGCCCCAGCATTTT
TRBV5-4	TRBJ2-7	NA	NA	CASSLEQGRTYEQYF	TGTGCCAGCAGCTTGGAACAGGGAAGGACCTACGAGCAGTACTTC
TRBV27	TRBJ1-1	TRBD1	NA	CASSSQTGGRTEAFF	TGTGCCAGCAGCTCTCAGACAGGGGGGAGGACTGAAGCTTTCTTT
TRBV4-2	TRBJ2-7	TRBD2	NA	CASSQTLADSSYEQYF	TGTGCCAGCAGCCAAACTCTAGCGGATAGCTCCTACGAGCAGTACTTC
TRBV11-2	TRBJ1-2	NA	NA	CASSLDAGPSGYTF	TGTGCCAGCAGCTTAGATGCTGGGCCCTCTGGCTACACCTTC
TRBV7-9	TRBJ2-1	TRBD1	NA	CASSLGQGVLSYNEQFF	TGTGCCAGCAGCTTAGGGCAGGGGGTCCTCTCCTACAATGAGCAGTTCTTC
TRBV7-3	TRBJ2-1	NA	NA	CASSQVGSALYNEQFF	TGTGCCAGCAGCCAGGTCGGGAGCGCCCTCTACAATGAGCAGTTCTTC